The sequence of this T cell receptor (beta chain) was determined in a study of a mutant IDH1 vaccine in newly diagnosed glioma. A note on this clone: Its target is unknown.

The sample's time point: week 35, safety follow-up. In the vaccine, a single dose held 300 ug of the mutant IDH1 20-mer peptide, along with topical imiquimod. Using immunoSEQ multiplex PCR, the repertoire was profiled, and TCRdb retains in-frame clones only, with some absent. The repertoire holds 60,000 to 75,000 clones, with around 87% as singletons. The V gene's germline CDR1 is SGHTS and CDR2 YDEGEE. There are 17 residues in the CDR3. Trimming removed 0 bases from V and 2 bases from J, with 17 bases in between. The origin of this receptor is a man aged 30-40 years with glioma. The V gene is TRBV5-8, the J gene TRBJ1-1; D may be TRBD1 (5 bases). The sequences come from PBMCs, collected from a glioma patient whose treatment included an IDH1 peptide vaccine. This chain's CDR3 is CASSLDFGGGTNTEAFF. DNA of the CDR3: TGTGCCAGCAGCTTGGATTTCGGCGGAGGGACTAACACTGAAGCTTTCTTT.